Below are 11 T cell receptor beta chains sequenced from a single sample in a study of OX40 agonist ivuxolimab in advanced cancers. TCRdb keeps only in-frame clones here, not all; method: immunoSEQ multiplex PCR. The table lists approximately 33,000 clones, 90% to 95% of them singletons. This specimen was CD4+ or CD8+ T cells sorted from blood, taken in a trial of the OX40 agonist ivuxolimab. The receptors here all came from an adult with an advanced solid tumor such as melanoma, head and neck, liver or kidney cancer.

CDR3 nucleotide sequence: TGTGCCAGCAACCAGCAAACCAGGGGGCCTCACGAGCAGTACTTC. Its protein is CASNQQTRGPHEQYF. The rearrangement joins TRBV13 to TRBJ2-7, with 8 bases fitting TRBD1. There are 15 residues in the CDR3. From germline, CDR1 is PRHDT and CDR2 FYEKMQ (reference sequence). V was pared by 7 bases and J by 5 bases, with 13 bases of the junction left unmatched.

The rearrangement uses TRBV7-9 and TRBJ2-5; D is uncertain. Between the trimmed V and J ends, which lost 4 bases and 6 bases, there was a span of 9 bases. The CDR3 is 12 residues long. CDR1 is SEHNR and CDR2 is FQNEAQ in the germline V gene (reference sequence). Here the CDR3 reads CASSYPRQTQYF. CDR3 coding DNA: TGTGCCAGCAGCTACCCTCGGCAGACCCAGTACTTC.

V usage is TRBV25-1 and J usage is TRBJ2-1; D is uncertain. This CDR3 spans 11 amino acids. The V end lost 4 bases, the J end lost 10 bases, and 8 bases lay between the germline ends. Germline V gene lookup returns CDR1 MGHDK and CDR2 SYGVNS. The CDR3, as DNA: TGTGCCAGCAGTGTTTCATCGGAGCAGTTCTTC. Its translation: CASSVSSEQFF. The whole variable domain, remainder taken from reference TRBV25-1 and TRBJ2-1, is EADIYQTPRYLVIGTGKKITLECSQTMGHDKMYWYQQDPGMELHLIHYSYGVNSTEKGDLSSESTVSRIRTEHFPLTLESARPSHTSQYLCASSVSSEQFFGPGTRLTVL.

This rearrangement joins TRBV7-2 to TRBJ1-1; D uncertain. Trimming left V 4 bases short and J 4 bases short, with 7 bases between. The length of the CDR3 is 12 residues. Per germline, CDR1 SGHTA and CDR2 FQGNSA. The CDR3 loop reads CASSYSATEAFF. DNA of the CDR3: TGTGCCAGCAGCTACTCAGCCACTGAAGCTTTCTTT. The full variable domain, its missing parts supplied by reference TRBV7-2 and TRBJ1-1, is GAGVSQSPSNKVTEKGKDVELRCDPISGHTALYWYRQSLGQGLEFLIYFQGNSAPDKSGLPSDRFSAERTGGSVSTLTIQRTQQEDSAVYLCASSYSATEAFFGQGTRLTVV.

This clone was observed a few times. The chain is built from TRBV6-6 and TRBJ1-2; perhaps TRBD1 as D (6 bases). Germline CDR1 is MNHNY and CDR2 is SVGAGI (reference sequence). The CDR3 length is 13 residues. The V end was cut by 5 bases, the J end by 4 bases, with 11 bases between. Here the CDR3 reads CASSDGQSYGYTF. DNA of the CDR3: TGTGCCAGCAGTGATGGACAGTCCTATGGCTACACCTTC.

The chain uses TRBV2 and TRBJ1-1, with D possibly TRBD1 on 5 matching bases. Between the trimmed V and J ends, which lost 1 base and 7 bases, there was a span of 7 bases. This CDR3 is built from 12 residues. Germline V gives CDR1 SNHLY, CDR2 FYNNEI. DNA for the CDR3: TGTGCCAGCAGTGAAGGGGGGATTGAAGCTTTCTTT. Translated: CASSEGGIEAFF.

This chain connects TRBV19 to TRBJ2-2; 7 bases fit TRBD2. The V gene's germline CDR1 is LNHDA and CDR2 SQIVND (reference sequence). Trimming cost V 7 bases and J 3 bases; bases outside gene matches: 8. The CDR3 extends over 15 amino acids. CDR3 amino acids: CASIGLGQYTGELFF. The CDR3 nucleotides are TGTGCCAGTATTGGACTAGGTCAATACACCGGGGAGCTGTTTTTT.

The J gene is TRBJ2-7, the V gene TRBV6-5; 7 positions match TRBD1. V lost 8 bases and J lost 6; bases outside the gene matches: 7. Germline loops: CDR1 MNHEY, CDR2 SVGAGI. The CDR3 loop spans 12 amino acids. The CDR3 loop is CASGAHRGEQYF. The CDR3 DNA follows: TGTGCCAGCGGGGCTCACAGGGGCGAGCAGTACTTC.

This chain joins TRBV10-2 and TRBJ1-1; TRBD1 matches at 7 bases. J lost 0 bases, V lost 8 bases, and 18 bases had no gene match. Germline CDR1 is WSHSY and CDR2 is SAAADI. The CDR3 loop spans 18 amino acids. CDR3 DNA: TGCGCCAGCGGGAGAGGGGGCCGACTTGGAGATATGAACACTGAAGCTTTCTTT. As protein: CASGRGGRLGDMNTEAFF.

The CDR3, as DNA: TGCGCCAGCAGCTTGGGGGGACTAGATACTTACAATGAGCAGTTCTTC. This encodes CASSLGGLDTYNEQFF. This rearrangement joins TRBV5-1 to TRBJ2-1; the match to TRBD2 covers 8 bases. The germline CDR1 and CDR2 sequences are SGHRS and YFSETQ. The junction had 6 bases not matched to a gene; V was cut back by 0 bases and J by 4 bases. The CDR3 length is 16 residues.

The genes are TRBV6-6 and TRBJ2-7; either TRBD1 or TRBD2 may supply D (5 bases each). V dropped 6 bases and J dropped 5 bases, with 14 bases sitting between them. Germline V gives CDR1 MNHNY, CDR2 SVGAGI (reference sequence). CDR3 size: 13 residues. CDR3: CASRPGTLNEQYF. CDR3 bases: TGTGCCAGCAGGCCCGGGACCCTGAACGAGCAGTACTTC.